This T cell receptor beta chain is from a study of cytomegalovirus exposure and HLA in healthy donors. Study-wide results and limits: For cytomegalovirus status, the classifier reportedly gave diagnoses with high specificity and sensitivity.

In regard to this clone: Its target is unknown.

This PCR relied on a set of 60 Vbeta primers and 13 Jbeta primers. Profiling relied on immunoSEQ multiplex PCR, and the TCRdb table lists in-frame clones only, not all of them. The sample lists fewer than 250,000 clones, around 67% occurring once. V gave up 10 bases and J gave up 4 bases, with 21 bases separating them. The germline V gene has CDR1 SNHLY and CDR2 FYNNEI. The CDR3 covers 15 residues. The TCR originated in a woman aged 25 to 39 in good health and CMV-seropositive. This chain uses TRBV2 with TRBJ2-3, with a possible D match to TRBD2 (6 bases). Material for sequencing was PBMCs. The CDR3 region is CATNPLGGLSDTQYF. The CDR3 coding sequence is TGTGCCACTAACCCTTTGGGGGGACTTTCAGATACGCAGTATTTT. The full variable domain, with the rest looked up from reference TRBV2 and TRBJ2-3, is EPEVTQTPSHQVTQMGQEVILRCVPISNHLYFYWYRQILGQKVEFLVSFYNNEISEKSEIFDDQFSVERPDGSNFTLKIRSTKLEDSAMYFCATNPLGGLSDTQYFGPGTRLTVL.